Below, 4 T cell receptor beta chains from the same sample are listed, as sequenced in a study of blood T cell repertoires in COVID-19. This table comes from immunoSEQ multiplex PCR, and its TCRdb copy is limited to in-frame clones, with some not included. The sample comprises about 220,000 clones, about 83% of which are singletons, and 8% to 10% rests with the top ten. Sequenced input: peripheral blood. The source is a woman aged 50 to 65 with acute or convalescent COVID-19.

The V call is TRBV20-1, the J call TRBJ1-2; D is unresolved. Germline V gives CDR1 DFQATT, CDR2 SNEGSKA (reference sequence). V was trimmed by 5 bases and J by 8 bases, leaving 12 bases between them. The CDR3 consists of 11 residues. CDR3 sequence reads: CSAEGAEGYTF. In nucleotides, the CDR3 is TGCAGTGCTGAAGGAGCCGAGGGCTACACCTTC.

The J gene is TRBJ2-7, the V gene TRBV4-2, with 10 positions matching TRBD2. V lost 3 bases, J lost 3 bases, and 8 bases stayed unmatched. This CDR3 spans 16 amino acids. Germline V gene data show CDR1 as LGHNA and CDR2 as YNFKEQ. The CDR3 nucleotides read TGTGCCAGCAGCCACTTAGCGGGAGGCCTCCACTACGAGCAGTACTTC. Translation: CASSHLAGGLHYEQYF.

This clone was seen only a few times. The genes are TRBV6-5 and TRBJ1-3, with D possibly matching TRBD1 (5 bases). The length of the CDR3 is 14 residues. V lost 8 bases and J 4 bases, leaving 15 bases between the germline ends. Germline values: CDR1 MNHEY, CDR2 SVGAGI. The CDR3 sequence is CASGWTNPGNTIYF. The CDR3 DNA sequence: TGTGCCAGCGGGTGGACAAACCCAGGAAACACCATATATTTT.

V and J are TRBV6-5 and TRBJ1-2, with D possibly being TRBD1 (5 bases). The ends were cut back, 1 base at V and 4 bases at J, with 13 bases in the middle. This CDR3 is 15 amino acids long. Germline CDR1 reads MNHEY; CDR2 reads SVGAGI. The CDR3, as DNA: TGTGCCAGCAGTTACTGGATAGGGGAGGGCTATGGCTACACCTTC. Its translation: CASSYWIGEGYGYTF.